Below are 26 T cell receptor beta chains sequenced from a single sample in a study of blood T cell repertoires in COVID-19. Only in-frame clones appear in the TCRdb table, and some are missing; sequencing was by immunoSEQ multiplex PCR. This table has roughly 28,000 clones, about four fifths appearing once. The sample was peripheral blood. These receptors originate from a man aged 65 to 79 with acute or convalescent COVID-19.

The count of this clone is one. This rearrangement joins TRBV28 to TRBJ2-7, with D perhaps TRBD2 (6 bases). The ends were cut back, 5 bases at V and 3 bases at J, with 14 bases in the middle. There are 14 residues in the CDR3. Looked up from germline, CDR1 is MDHEN and CDR2 is SYDVKM. CDR3 protein: CASSVPGDSYEQYF. CDR3 sequence (DNA): TGTGCCAGCAGTGTCCCGGGGGATAGCTACGAGCAGTACTTC.

This sequence joins TRBV7-3 and TRBJ2-1; 9 positions agree with TRBD2. Germline trimming cut 5 bases from V and 8 bases from J; bases unmatched to any gene: 13. CDR3 length: 16 amino acids. CDR1 SGHTA and CDR2 FQGTGA come from the germline V gene. For the CDR3, the DNA is TGTGCCAGCAGCCAAAGGGGCAGCGGGAGGATCGATGAGCAGTTCTTC. Protein product: CASSQRGSGRIDEQFF.

This clone was counted once. The CDR3 region is CASSLTSDLGGEQFF. The CDR3 DNA follows: TGTGCCAGCAGTTTGACTAGCGACCTGGGGGGTGAGCAGTTCTTC. The V gene is TRBV2, the J gene TRBJ2-1, with 8 bases identical to TRBD2. V shed 5 bases and J 9 bases; nucleotides not matched to a gene: 12. CDR3 length: 15 amino acids. CDR1 is SNHLY, CDR2 FYNNEI, per germline. Supplemented by reference TRBV2 and TRBJ2-1, the full variable domain reads EPEVTQTPSHQVTQMGQEVILRCVPISNHLYFYWYRQILGQKVEFLVSFYNNEISEKSEIFDDQFSVERPDGSNFTLKIRSTKLEDSAMYFCASSLTSDLGGEQFFGPGTRLTVL.

This clone was found a few times. This chain joins TRBV30 and TRBJ1-6; a possible D gene is TRBD1 (5 bases). Trimming left V 3 bases short and J 1 base short, with 13 bases between. The CDR3 contains 16 residues. Germline V lookup: CDR1 GTSNPN, CDR2 SVGIG (reference sequence). DNA of the CDR3: TGTGCCTGGAGAAGGATGGGACTGTCCTATAATTCACCCCTCCACTTT. Protein product: CAWRRMGLSYNSPLHF.

The table lists this clone with a few counts. The chain links TRBV19 to TRBJ1-5; 7 nucleotides align to TRBD1. This CDR3 region has 14 residues. Germline CDR1 and CDR2: LNHDA and SQIVND (reference sequence). The J segment lost 4 bases and the V segment lost 2 bases, leaving 2 bases of the junction unmatched. The CDR3 nucleotides read TGTGCCAGTAGTATACGGGACAGAAATCAGCCCCAGCATTTT. Translating gives CASSIRDRNQPQHF. Supplemented by reference TRBV19 and TRBJ1-5, the full variable domain reads DGGITQSPKYLFRKEGQNVTLSCEQNLNHDAMYWYRQDPGQGLRLIYYSQIVNDFQKGDIAEGYSVSREKKESFPLTVTSAQKNPTAFYLCASSIRDRNQPQHFGDGTRLSIL.

The genes are TRBV6-5 and TRBJ2-5, with D maybe TRBD1 (5 bases). CDR1 and CDR2 (germline): MNHEY, SVGAGI. The CDR3 runs 13 residues. V lost 9 bases and J 5 bases, leaving 16 bases between the germline ends. CDR3 bases: TGTGCCAGTCAAAGGGGTCTGTGGGAGACCCAGTACTTC. It encodes CASQRGLWETQYF.

The chain couples TRBV6-5 to TRBJ1-2, with D possibly matching TRBD1 (6 bases). Germline V lookup: CDR1 MNHEY, CDR2 SVGAGI. The CDR3 spans 14 residues. The ends were cut back, 5 bases at V and 8 bases at J, with 18 bases in the middle. The CDR3: CASSQAPGEQGYTF. Here the CDR3 DNA reads TGTGCCAGCAGTCAGGCCCCAGGGGAGCAAGGCTACACCTTC.

The V and J genes are TRBV19 and TRBJ2-5; tentatively, D is TRBD2 (5 bases). V lost 1 base to trimming and J lost 3 bases, with 15 bases between them. Germline V gene sequence: CDR1 LNHDA, CDR2 SQIVND (reference sequence). CDR3 length equals 16 residues. The CDR3 loop reads CASSIGVGRREETQYF. CDR3 DNA: TGTGCCAGTAGTATAGGGGTTGGGAGACGAGAAGAGACCCAGTACTTC.

The CDR3 region is CASSPNNRGEQYF. In nucleotides, the CDR3 is TGTGCCAGCTCACCAAATAACAGGGGCGAGCAGTACTTC. The chain has TRBV18 and TRBJ2-7; 7 bases are a match to TRBD1. The CDR3 runs 13 residues. The V gene end was trimmed by 2 bases and the J gene end by 6 bases; junction bases not matched to a gene: 4. Looked up from germline, CDR1 is KGHSH and CDR2 is LQKENI.

This chain joins TRBV7-8 and TRBJ2-3; a possible D gene is TRBD1 (5 bases). Germline V gives CDR1 SGHVS, CDR2 FQNEAQ. Trimming cost V 1 base and J 0 bases, with 14 bases left between them. There are 17 residues in the CDR3. The CDR3 protein is CASSLVLSGPSTDTQYF. The CDR3 coding sequence is TGTGCCAGCAGCTTAGTTCTGTCAGGGCCAAGCACAGATACGCAGTATTTT.

This clone was observed once. V is TRBV6-5 and J is TRBJ1-2; 8 nucleotides line up with TRBD1. The CDR3 spans 14 residues. Germline CDR1 is MNHEY and CDR2 is SVGAGI. Trimming removed 5 bases from V and 5 bases from J; junction bases left unmatched: 7. The CDR3 region has the DNA TGTGCCAGCAGTCTTGACAGGGGCGAGTATGGCTACACCTTC. Translating gives CASSLDRGEYGYTF.

This chain links TRBV6-2 or TRBV6-3 with TRBJ2-1, with D perhaps TRBD1 (5 bases). Germline V gene data show CDR1 as MNHEY and CDR2 as SVGEGT. There are 13 residues in the CDR3. With 2 bases removed from V and 4 bases from J, the gap between germline ends came to 6 bases. CDR3 region: CASSYRQYNEQFF. In DNA form, the CDR3 reads TGTGCCAGCAGTTACCGACAGTACAATGAGCAGTTCTTC.

The chain links TRBV19 to TRBJ1-1; 8 bases align to TRBD1. The CDR3 is 14 amino acids. Germline loops: CDR1 LNHDA, CDR2 SQIVND (reference sequence). V gave up 6 bases and J gave up 5 bases; unmatched junction bases: 8. The CDR3 spells CASSLTGGSTEAFF. The CDR3 DNA follows: TGTGCCAGTAGCCTTACAGGGGGAAGTACTGAAGCTTTCTTT.

This rearrangement joins TRBV7-8 to TRBJ2-7; 10 positions match TRBD2. The V gene's germline CDR1 is SGHVS and CDR2 FQNEAQ. Trimming cost V 7 bases and J 7 bases; bases outside gene matches: 10. The CDR3 spans 14 residues. In DNA form, the CDR3 reads TGTGCCAGCACCCGGACTAGCGGTGGGTGGGAGCAGTACTTC. Translated, it gives CASTRTSGGWEQYF.

A word on this clone: Distinct nucleotide sequences in the sample also encode this CDR3. This chain's CDR3 is CSVGQGNYGYTF. DNA of the CDR3: TGCAGCGTTGGACAGGGGAACTATGGCTACACCTTC. The chain recombines TRBV29-1 with TRBJ1-2; 8 bases map to TRBD1. V was clipped by 4 bases and J by 2 bases; unmatched bases: 0. The CDR3 is 12 residues long. Germline V gene lookup returns CDR1 SQVTM and CDR2 ANQGSEA.

This clone was seen just once. V usage is TRBV19 and J usage is TRBJ1-2; D gene unclear. Deletions cut 8 bases from V and 3 bases from J, with 19 bases between. CDR1 is LNHDA, CDR2 SQIVND, per germline (reference sequence). The CDR3 is made up of 15 amino acids. CDR3 in DNA: TGTGCCAGTGGCAGGATCCTACCCCTTGACTATGGCTACACCTTC. It encodes CASGRILPLDYGYTF.

CDR3 DNA: TGTGCCAGCAGCCCACAGGGGGCAACGGATACGCAGTATTTT. This gives the protein CASSPQGATDTQYF. This chain connects TRBV2 to TRBJ2-3; 9 positions agree with TRBD1. The CDR3 is 14 amino acids. CDR1 is SNHLY and CDR2 is FYNNEI in the germline V gene. The junction had 7 bases not matched to a gene; V was cut back by 6 bases and J by 6 bases.

This chain uses TRBV12-5 with TRBJ1-1, with 7 bases that match TRBD1. The CDR3 contains 16 residues. The trim removed 3 bases at V and 3 bases at J, leaving 10 bases unmatched. Germline loops: CDR1 LGHNT, CDR2 FRNRAP. The CDR3 nucleotides are TGTGCTAGTGGTTTCGGAACCGGGACAGATGACACTGAAGCTTTCTTT. Its protein is CASGFGTGTDDTEAFF. Full variable domain (remainder filled in from reference TRBV12-5 and TRBJ1-1): DARVTQTPRHKVTEMGQEVTMRCQPILGHNTVFWYRQTMMQGLELLAYFRNRAPLDDSGMPKDRFSAEMPDATLATLKIQPSEPRDSAVYFCASGFGTGTDDTEAFFGQGTRLTVV.

This chain uses TRBV7-2 with TRBJ2-3, with no clear D. Germline V gene data show CDR1 as SGHTA and CDR2 as FQGNSA. This CDR3 contains 15 residues. Trimming left V 2 bases short and J 0 bases short, with 9 bases between. CDR3 residues: CASSLRRGSTDTQYF. The CDR3 DNA is TGTGCCAGCAGCTTAAGGCGCGGTAGCACAGATACGCAGTATTTT.

The chain joins TRBV5-8 to TRBJ2-5, with 12 bases aligning to TRBD2. CDR1 is SGHTS, CDR2 YDEGEE, per germline. V was pared by 5 bases and J by 5 bases, with 4 bases of the junction left unmatched. The CDR3 runs to 14 residues. The CDR3 coding sequence is TGTGCCAGCAGACGGACTAGCGGGGCCGAGACCCAGTACTTC. Amino acids: CASRRTSGAETQYF. Full variable domain (remainder filled in from reference TRBV5-8 and TRBJ2-5): EAGVTQSPTHLIKTRGQQATLRCSPISGHTSVYWYQQALGLGLQFLLWYDEGEERNRGNFPPRFSGRQFPNYSSELNVNALELEDSALYLCASRRTSGAETQYFGPGTRLLVL.

This chain joins TRBV6-5 and TRBJ2-5; possibly TRBD1 for D (6 bases). Germline CDR1 reads MNHEY; CDR2 reads SVGAGI. This CDR3 contains 14 residues. V was shortened by 2 bases and J by 0 bases, with 7 bases between the two germline ends. CDR3 residues: CASSYDRYQETQYF. Written as DNA, the CDR3 is TGTGCCAGCAGTTACGACAGGTACCAAGAGACCCAGTACTTC.

V usage is TRBV7-9 and J usage is TRBJ2-7; D is perhaps TRBD2 (6 bases). V was shortened by 1 base and J by 5 bases, with 15 bases between the two germline ends. The germline gives CDR1 SEHNR, CDR2 FQNEAQ (reference sequence). This CDR3 is built from 15 residues. This CDR3 is CASSLVGGDSDEQYF. The CDR3 DNA is TGTGCCAGCAGCTTAGTCGGTGGGGACTCTGACGAGCAGTACTTC. Full variable domain (outside the CDR3, taken from reference TRBV7-9 and TRBJ2-7): DTGVSQNPRHKITKRGQNVTFRCDPISEHNRLYWYRQTLGQGPEFLTYFQNEAQLEKSRLLSDRFSAERPKGSFSTLEIQRTEQGDSAMYLCASSLVGGDSDEQYFGPGTRLTVT.

This clone was counted a single time. The chain carries TRBV30 and TRBJ1-6; D gene unclear. The germline gives CDR1 GTSNPN, CDR2 SVGIG (reference sequence). CDR3 size: 14 residues. V lost 0 bases, J lost 11 bases, and 14 bases lay in between. The DNA for the CDR3 is TGTGCCTGGAGTGTAGGACTGGAACCCGCACCCCTCCACTTT. Translated: CAWSVGLEPAPLHF.

V and J are TRBV6-5 and TRBJ2-6; TRBD2 matches at 7 bases. Germline V lookup: CDR1 MNHEY, CDR2 SVGAGI. With 7 bases clipped from V and 1 base from J, the junction kept 1 base outside the gene matches. The CDR3 has 14 residues. This CDR3 reads CASIGGSGANVLTF. The CDR3 coding sequence is TGTGCCAGCATCGGGGGGTCTGGGGCCAACGTCCTGACTTTC.

This clone was seen a single time. The V call is TRBV28, the J call TRBJ1-5, with 8 bases aligning to TRBD1. Germline V gene data show CDR1 as MDHEN and CDR2 as SYDVKM. With 6 bases clipped from V and 0 bases from J, the junction kept 10 bases outside the gene matches. The CDR3 has 17 residues. This CDR3 is CASSLRGGQGSNQPQHF. CDR3 bases: TGTGCCAGCAGCCTTCGCGGAGGACAGGGTAGCAATCAGCCCCAGCATTTT.

The V gene is TRBV5-1, the J gene TRBJ2-2; D not resolved. Trimming removed 5 bases at V and 4 bases at J, with 18 bases between. In germline, CDR1 is SGHRS, CDR2 YFSETQ. The CDR3 spans 16 residues. Here the CDR3 reads CASRSAVKPGTGELFF. The CDR3 DNA reads as TGCGCCAGCAGGTCGGCTGTGAAGCCGGGCACCGGGGAGCTGTTTTTT.